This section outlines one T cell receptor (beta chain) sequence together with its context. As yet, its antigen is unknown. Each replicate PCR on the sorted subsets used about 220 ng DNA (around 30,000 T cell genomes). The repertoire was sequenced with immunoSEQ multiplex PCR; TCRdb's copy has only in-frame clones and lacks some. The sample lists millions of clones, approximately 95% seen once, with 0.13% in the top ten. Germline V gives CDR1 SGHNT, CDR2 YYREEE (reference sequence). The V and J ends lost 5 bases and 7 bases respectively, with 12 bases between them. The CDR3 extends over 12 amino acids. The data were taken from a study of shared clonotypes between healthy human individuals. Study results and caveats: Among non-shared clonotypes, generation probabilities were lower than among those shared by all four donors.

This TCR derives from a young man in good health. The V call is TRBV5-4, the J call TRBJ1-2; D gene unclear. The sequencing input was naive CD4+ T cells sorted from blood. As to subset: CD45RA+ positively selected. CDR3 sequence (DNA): TGTGCCAGCAGTGGGGATCCCAGTGGCTACACCTTC. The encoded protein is CASSGDPSGYTF.